This T cell receptor (beta chain) was captured by sequencing in a study of OX40 agonist ivuxolimab in advanced cancers. The germline V gene encodes CDR1 SGDLS and CDR2 YYNGEE. The CDR3 runs 15 residues. V lost 0 bases and J 0 bases, leaving 10 bases between the germline ends. Measured with immunoSEQ multiplex PCR; TCRdb has only the in-frame clones, and not every one. Among roughly 13,000 clones listed, about 94% were seen once. Whole-study results and caveats: Among patients with partial responses at 0.1-3.0 mg/kg, clonal expansion was among the lowest.

In the case of this clone: Its specificity is unknown.

The material sequenced was CD4+ or CD8+ T cells sorted from blood, taken in a trial of the OX40 agonist ivuxolimab. The TCR originated in an adult with an advanced solid tumor such as melanoma, head and neck, liver or kidney cancer. The V gene is TRBV9, the J gene TRBJ2-7; D not resolved. In nucleotides, the CDR3 is TGTGCCAGCAGCGTAGATATAGCCTCCTCCTACGAGCAGTACTTC. It codes for CASSVDIASSYEQYF. Full variable domain (rest looked up from reference TRBV9 and TRBJ2-7): DSGVTQTPKHLITATGQRVTLRCSPRSGDLSVYWYQQSLDQGLQFLIQYYNGEERAKGNILERFSAQQFPDLHSELNLSSLELGDSALYFCASSVDIASSYEQYFGPGTRLTVT.